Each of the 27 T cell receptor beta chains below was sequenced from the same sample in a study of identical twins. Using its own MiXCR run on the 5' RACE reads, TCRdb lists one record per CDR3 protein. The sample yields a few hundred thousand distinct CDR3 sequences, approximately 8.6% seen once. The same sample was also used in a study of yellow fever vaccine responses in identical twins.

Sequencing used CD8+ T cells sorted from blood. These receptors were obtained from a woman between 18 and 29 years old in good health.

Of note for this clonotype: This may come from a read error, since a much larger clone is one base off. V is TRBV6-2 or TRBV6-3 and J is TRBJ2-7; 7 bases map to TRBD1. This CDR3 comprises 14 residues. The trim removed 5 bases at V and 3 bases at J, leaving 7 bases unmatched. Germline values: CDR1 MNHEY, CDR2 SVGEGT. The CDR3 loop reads CASSMGQTHYEQYF. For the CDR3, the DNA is TGTGCCAGCAGTATGGGACAGACTCACTACGAGCAGTACTTC.

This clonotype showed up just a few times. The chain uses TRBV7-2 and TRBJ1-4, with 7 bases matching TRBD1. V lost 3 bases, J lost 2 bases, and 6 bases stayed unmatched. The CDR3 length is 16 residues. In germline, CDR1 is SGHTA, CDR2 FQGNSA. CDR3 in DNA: TGTGCCAGCAGCTTGTGGACAGGAATGACTAATGAAAAACTGTTTTTT. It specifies CASSLWTGMTNEKLFF.

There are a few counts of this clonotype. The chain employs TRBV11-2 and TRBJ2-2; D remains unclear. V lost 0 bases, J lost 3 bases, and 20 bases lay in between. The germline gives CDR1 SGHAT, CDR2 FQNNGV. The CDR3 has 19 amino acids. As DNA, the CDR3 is TGTGCCAGCAGCTTAGATTTCCCTCCGGCACACCTCGACACCGGGGAGCTGTTTTTT. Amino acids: CASSLDFPPAHLDTGELFF.

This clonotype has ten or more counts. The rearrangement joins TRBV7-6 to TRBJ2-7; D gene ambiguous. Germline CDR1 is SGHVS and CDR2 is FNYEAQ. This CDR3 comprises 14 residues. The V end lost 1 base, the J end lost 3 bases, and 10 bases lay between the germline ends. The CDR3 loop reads CASSLEWMGYEQYF. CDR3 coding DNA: TGTGCCAGCAGCTTAGAGTGGATGGGCTACGAGCAGTACTTC.

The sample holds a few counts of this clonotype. The CDR3 reads CASSLDRGLEQYF. The CDR3 coding sequence is TGTGCCAGCAGTTTGGACAGGGGGCTCGAGCAGTACTTC. The V gene is TRBV28, the J gene TRBJ2-7; the match to TRBD1 covers 11 bases. CDR3 length equals 13 residues. Unmatched junction bases numbered 1, after V lost 3 bases and J lost 6 bases. CDR1 MDHEN and CDR2 SYDVKM come from the germline V gene.

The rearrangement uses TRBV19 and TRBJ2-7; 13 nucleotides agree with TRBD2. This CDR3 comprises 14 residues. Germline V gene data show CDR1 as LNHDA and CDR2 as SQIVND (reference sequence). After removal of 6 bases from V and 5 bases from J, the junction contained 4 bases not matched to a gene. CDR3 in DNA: TGTGCCAGTAGGGATGGACTAGCGGGAGACGAGCAGTACTTC. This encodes CASRDGLAGDEQYF.

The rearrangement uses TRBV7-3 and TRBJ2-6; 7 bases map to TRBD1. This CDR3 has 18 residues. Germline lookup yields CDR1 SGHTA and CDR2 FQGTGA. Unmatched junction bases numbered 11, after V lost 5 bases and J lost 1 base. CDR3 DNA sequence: TGTGCCAGCAGCCTCCGGGACAGACAGTATTCTGGGGCCAACGTCCTGACTTTC. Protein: CASSLRDRQYSGANVLTF.

CDR3: CASSLASEGVPTNEQFF. As DNA, the CDR3 is TGTGCCAGCAGCTTAGCGAGTGAAGGCGTCCCCACCAATGAGCAGTTCTTC. The chain recombines TRBV7-6 with TRBJ2-1; D call uncertain. CDR1 is SGHVS, CDR2 FNYEAQ, per germline. The CDR3 contains 17 residues. V shed 0 bases and J shed 6 bases, with 18 bases lying between them.

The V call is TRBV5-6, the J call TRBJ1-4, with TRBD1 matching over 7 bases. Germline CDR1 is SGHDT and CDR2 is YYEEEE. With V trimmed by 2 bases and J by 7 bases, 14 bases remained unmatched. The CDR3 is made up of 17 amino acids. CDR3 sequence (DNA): TGTGCCAGCAGCTTCCGGGACAGCATTCTACGGGGTGAAAAACTGTTTTTT. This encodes CASSFRDSILRGEKLFF.

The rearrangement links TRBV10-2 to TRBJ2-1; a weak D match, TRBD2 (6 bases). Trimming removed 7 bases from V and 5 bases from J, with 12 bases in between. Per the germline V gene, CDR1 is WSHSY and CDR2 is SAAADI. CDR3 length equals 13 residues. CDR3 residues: CASKAAGHNEQFF. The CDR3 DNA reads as TGCGCCAGCAAAGCAGCGGGTCACAATGAGCAGTTCTTC.

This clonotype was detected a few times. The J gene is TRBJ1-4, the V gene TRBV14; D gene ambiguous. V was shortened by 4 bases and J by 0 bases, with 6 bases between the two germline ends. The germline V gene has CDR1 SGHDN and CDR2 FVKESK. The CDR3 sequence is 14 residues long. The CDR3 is CASSPGPTNEKLFF. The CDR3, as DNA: TGTGCCAGCAGCCCGGGCCCAACTAATGAAAAACTGTTTTTT.

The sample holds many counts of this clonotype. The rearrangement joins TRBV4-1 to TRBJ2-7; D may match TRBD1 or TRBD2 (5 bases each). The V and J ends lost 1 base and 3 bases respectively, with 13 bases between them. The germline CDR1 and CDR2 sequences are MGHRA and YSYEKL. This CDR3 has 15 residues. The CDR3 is CASSQVRGTIYEQYF. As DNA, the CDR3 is TGCGCCAGCAGCCAAGTTCGTGGGACGATCTACGAGCAGTACTTC.

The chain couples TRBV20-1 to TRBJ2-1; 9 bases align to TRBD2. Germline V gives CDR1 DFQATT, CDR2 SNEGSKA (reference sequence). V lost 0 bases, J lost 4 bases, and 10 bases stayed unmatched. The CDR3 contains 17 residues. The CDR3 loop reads CSARDLRGGVFYNEQFF. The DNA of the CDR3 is TGCAGTGCTAGAGATCTTCGCGGGGGGGTTTTTTACAATGAGCAGTTCTTC.

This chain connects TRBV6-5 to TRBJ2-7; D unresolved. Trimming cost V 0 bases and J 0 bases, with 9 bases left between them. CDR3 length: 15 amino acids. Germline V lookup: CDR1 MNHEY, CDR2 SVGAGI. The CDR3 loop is CASSYSAHNSYEQYF. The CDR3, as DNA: TGTGCCAGCAGTTACTCCGCCCACAACTCCTACGAGCAGTACTTC.

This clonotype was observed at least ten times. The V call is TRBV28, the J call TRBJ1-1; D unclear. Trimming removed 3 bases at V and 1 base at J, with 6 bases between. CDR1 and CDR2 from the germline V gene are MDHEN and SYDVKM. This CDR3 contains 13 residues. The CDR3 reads CASSFKKNTEAFF. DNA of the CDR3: TGTGCCAGCAGTTTTAAGAAGAACACTGAAGCTTTCTTT. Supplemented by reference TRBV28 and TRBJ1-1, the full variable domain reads DVKVTQSSRYLVKRTGEKVFLECVQDMDHENMFWYRQDPGLGLRLIYFSYDVKMKEKGDIPEGYSVSREKKERFSLILESASTNQTSMYLCASSFKKNTEAFFGQGTRLTVV.

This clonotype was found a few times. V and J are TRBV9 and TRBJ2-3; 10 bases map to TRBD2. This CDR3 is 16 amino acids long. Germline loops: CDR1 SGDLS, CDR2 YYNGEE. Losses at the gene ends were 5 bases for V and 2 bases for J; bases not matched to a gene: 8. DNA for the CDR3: TGTGCCAGCAGTACCGGGACTAGCGCCAACACAGATACGCAGTATTTT. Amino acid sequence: CASSTGTSANTDTQYF. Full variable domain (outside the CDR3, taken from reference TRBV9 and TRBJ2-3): DSGVTQTPKHLITATGQRVTLRCSPRSGDLSVYWYQQSLDQGLQFLIQYYNGEERAKGNILERFSAQQFPDLHSELNLSSLELGDSALYFCASSTGTSANTDTQYFGPGTRLTVL.

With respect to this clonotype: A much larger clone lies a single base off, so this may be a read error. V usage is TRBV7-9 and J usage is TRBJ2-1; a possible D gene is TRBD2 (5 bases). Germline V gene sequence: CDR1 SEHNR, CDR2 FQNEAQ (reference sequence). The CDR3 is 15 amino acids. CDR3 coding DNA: TGTGCCAGCAGTTATGCTGACGGGATTAACAATGAGCAGTCCTTC. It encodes CASSYADGINNEQSF.

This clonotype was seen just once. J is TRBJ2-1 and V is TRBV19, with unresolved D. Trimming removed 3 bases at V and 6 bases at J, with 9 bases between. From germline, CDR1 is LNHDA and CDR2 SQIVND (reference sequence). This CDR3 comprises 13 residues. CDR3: CASSMDHLNEQFF. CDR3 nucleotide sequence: TGTGCCAGTAGTATGGACCACCTCAATGAGCAGTTCTTC. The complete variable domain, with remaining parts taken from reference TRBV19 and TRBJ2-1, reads DGGITQSPKYLFRKEGQNVTLSCEQNLNHDAMYWYRQDPGQGLRLIYYSQIVNDFQKGDIAEGYSVSREKKESFPLTVTSAQKNPTAFYLCASSMDHLNEQFFGPGTRLTVL.

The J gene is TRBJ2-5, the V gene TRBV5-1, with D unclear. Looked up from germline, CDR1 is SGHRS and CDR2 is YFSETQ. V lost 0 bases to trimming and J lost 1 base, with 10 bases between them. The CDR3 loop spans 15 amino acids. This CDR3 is CASSLEVGLQETQYF. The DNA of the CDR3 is TGCGCCAGCAGCTTGGAAGTGGGTCTCCAAGAGACCCAGTACTTC.

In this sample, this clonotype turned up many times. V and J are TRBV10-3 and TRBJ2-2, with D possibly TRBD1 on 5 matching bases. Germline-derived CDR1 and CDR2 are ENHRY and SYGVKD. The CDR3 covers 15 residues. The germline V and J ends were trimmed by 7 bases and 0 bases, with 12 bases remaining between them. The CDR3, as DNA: TGTGCCATCACGCCCGACAGTACGAACACCGGGGAGCTGTTTTTT. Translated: CAITPDSTNTGELFF.

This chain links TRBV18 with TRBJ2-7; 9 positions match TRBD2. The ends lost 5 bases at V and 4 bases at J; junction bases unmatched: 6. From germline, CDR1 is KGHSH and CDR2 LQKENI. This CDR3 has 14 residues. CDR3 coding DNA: TGTGCCAGCTCAGTCGGGACTAGCCGGTACGAGCAGTACTTC. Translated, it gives CASSVGTSRYEQYF.

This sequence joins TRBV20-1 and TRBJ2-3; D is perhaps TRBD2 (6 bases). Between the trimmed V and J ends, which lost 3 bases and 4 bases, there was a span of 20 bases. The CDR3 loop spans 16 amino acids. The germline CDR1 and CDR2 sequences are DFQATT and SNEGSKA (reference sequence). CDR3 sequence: CSASSLGEVWADTQYF. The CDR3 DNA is TGCAGTGCTAGTTCTTTGGGGGAGGTTTGGGCAGATACGCAGTATTTT.

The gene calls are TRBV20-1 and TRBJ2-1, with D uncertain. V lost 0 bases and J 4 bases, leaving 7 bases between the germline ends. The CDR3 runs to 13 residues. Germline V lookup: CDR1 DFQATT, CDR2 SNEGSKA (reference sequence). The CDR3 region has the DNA TGCAGTGCTAGAGATCCCGGATACAATGAGCAGTTCTTC. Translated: CSARDPGYNEQFF.

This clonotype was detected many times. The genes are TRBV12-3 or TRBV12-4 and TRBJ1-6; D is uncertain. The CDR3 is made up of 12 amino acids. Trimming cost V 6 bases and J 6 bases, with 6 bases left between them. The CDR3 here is CASSPFNSPLHF. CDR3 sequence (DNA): TGTGCCAGCAGCCCTTTTAATTCACCCCTCCACTTT.

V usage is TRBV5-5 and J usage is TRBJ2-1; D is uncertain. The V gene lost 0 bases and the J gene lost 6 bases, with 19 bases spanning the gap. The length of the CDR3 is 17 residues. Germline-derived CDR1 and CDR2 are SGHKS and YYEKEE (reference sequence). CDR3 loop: CASSLGPPSTPINEQFF. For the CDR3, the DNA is TGTGCCAGCAGCTTGGGTCCACCCTCTACCCCCATCAATGAGCAGTTCTTC.

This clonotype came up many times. The CDR3 protein is CSARGQGSVYEQYF. The CDR3 region has the DNA TGCAGTGCTAGGGGACAGGGGTCAGTCTACGAGCAGTACTTC. The chain combines TRBV20-1 with TRBJ2-7; the match to TRBD1 covers 10 bases. The ends lost 3 bases at V and 3 bases at J; junction bases unmatched: 5. The CDR3 is 14 residues long. The V gene's germline CDR1 is DFQATT and CDR2 SNEGSKA (reference sequence).

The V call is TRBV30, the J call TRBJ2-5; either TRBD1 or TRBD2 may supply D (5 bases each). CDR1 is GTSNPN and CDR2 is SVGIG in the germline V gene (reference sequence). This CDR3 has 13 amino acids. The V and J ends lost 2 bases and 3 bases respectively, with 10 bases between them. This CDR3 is CAWSNGDEETQYF. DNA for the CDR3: TGTGCCTGGAGTAACGGGGACGAAGAGACCCAGTACTTC.